These 26 T cell receptor beta chains share one sample of origin, sequenced in a study of type 1 regulatory T cells. TCRdb re-called the reads through MiXCR, storing one row per CDR3 protein. In the table there are around 3,000 distinct CDR3 sequences, 7% to 10% of which are singletons. Their antigens are not known. Material: cultured T cells, either the whole culture or a sorted T cell fraction (not recorded which). Receptors originate from a human donor in good health.

This clonotype is medium-sized by share. The chain combines TRBV7-2 with TRBJ2-7, with D possibly TRBD2 on 6 matching bases. Germline V gene sequence: CDR1 SGHTA, CDR2 FQGNSA. The V gene lost 1 base and the J gene lost 3 bases, with 7 bases spanning the gap. This CDR3 has 13 amino acids. The CDR3 DNA is TGTGCCAGCAGCTTAGGGGGGGTCTACGAGCAGTACTTC. It translates to CASSLGGVYEQYF.

Concerning this clonotype: Since a much larger clone is just one base distant, this may be a read error. The chain recombines TRBV27 with TRBJ1-2; D gene ambiguous. Germline V gene sequence: CDR1 MNHEY, CDR2 SMNVEV (reference sequence). The CDR3 spans 12 residues. The CDR3 DNA follows: TGTGCCAGCAGTTTACGTGGATATGGCTACATCTTC. It translates to CASSLRGYGYIF.

This clonotype is categorized as medium-sized. The chain employs TRBV3-1 and TRBJ2-1; 9 bases are a match to TRBD2. Germline values: CDR1 LGHDT, CDR2 YNNKEL (reference sequence). This CDR3 region has 15 residues. J lost 6 bases, V lost 3 bases, and 6 bases had no gene match. For the CDR3, the DNA is TGTGCCAGCAGCCACCCGGGACTAGCTGCCAATGAGCAGTTCTTC. It codes for CASSHPGLAANEQFF.

This clonotype is large. The chain combines TRBV20-1 with TRBJ2-3; 9 bases agree with TRBD2. The germline V gene has CDR1 DFQATT and CDR2 SNEGSKA (reference sequence). The length of the CDR3 is 15 residues. The J segment lost 2 bases and the V segment lost 0 bases, leaving 3 bases of the junction unmatched. Here the CDR3 reads CSARDRGLATDTQYF. CDR3 coding DNA: TGCAGTGCTAGAGATCGGGGACTAGCCACAGATACGCAGTATTTT.

This clonotype was found a few times. The chain links TRBV4-1 to TRBJ2-6, with 12 bases matching TRBD1. The CDR3 sequence is 19 residues long. Germline assignment: CDR1 MGHRA and CDR2 YSYEKL. With V trimmed by 4 bases and J by 2 bases, 9 bases remained unmatched. This CDR3 reads CASSRPTGQGATGANVLTF. The CDR3 DNA reads as TGCGCCAGCAGCCGACCAACGGGACAGGGGGCGACTGGGGCCAACGTCCTGACTTTC.

This clonotype is labeled as medium-sized (0.01 to 0.1%). V usage is TRBV6-6 and J usage is TRBJ2-1, with D perhaps matching TRBD2 (6 bases). Per the germline V gene, CDR1 is MNHNY and CDR2 is SVGAGI (reference sequence). The CDR3 is 14 amino acids. V was trimmed by 6 bases and J by 6 bases, leaving 15 bases between them. CDR3 sequence: CASSPLGGSNEQFF. DNA of the CDR3: TGTGCCAGCAGCCCACTGGGGGGTTCCAATGAGCAGTTCTTC.

This clonotype was counted many times. The chain links TRBV20-1 to TRBJ2-1, with 7 nucleotides matching TRBD2. Trimming at V came to 2 bases and at J to 1 base, leaving 8 bases not matched to a gene. Germline V CDR1 and CDR2: DFQATT, SNEGSKA (reference sequence). The CDR3 runs to 16 residues. The CDR3 sequence is CSARRLASGSYNEQFF. Here the CDR3 DNA reads TGCAGTGCTAGACGTCTTGCTAGCGGTTCCTACAATGAGCAGTTCTTC.

This clonotype is classed as medium-sized. The chain joins TRBV30 to TRBJ1-1, with 8 bases fitting TRBD1. The CDR3 sequence is 15 residues long. J lost 0 bases, V lost 1 base, and 4 bases had no gene match. Germline V gene sequence: CDR1 GTSNPN, CDR2 SVGIG (reference sequence). This CDR3 reads CAWSARTGLNTEAFF. The DNA of the CDR3 is TGTGCCTGGAGTGCTCGGACAGGGTTGAACACTGAAGCTTTCTTT. Full variable domain (rest looked up from reference TRBV30 and TRBJ1-1): SQTIHQWPATLVQPVGSPLSLECTVEGTSNPNLYWYRQAAGRGLQLLFYSVGIGQISSEVPQNLSASRPQDRQFILSSKKLLLSDSGFYLCAWSARTGLNTEAFFGQGTRLTVV.

This clonotype was seen repeatedly, ten times or more. A read error is possible here, since a much larger clone lies one base away. The rearrangement uses TRBV7-3 and TRBJ2-3, with D perhaps matching TRBD1 or TRBD2 (5 bases each). Germline assignment: CDR1 SGHTA and CDR2 FQGTGA. CDR3 length: 16 amino acids. The CDR3 sequence is CASSLGTLRSTNTQYF. CDR3 in DNA: TGTGCCAGCAGCTTAGGGACCTTGAGAAGCACAAATACGCAGTATTTT.

This clonotype is medium-sized by share. CDR3 region: CSAPDSLTQAQSTDTQYF. The CDR3, as DNA: TGCAGTGCCCCGGACTCTCTCACCCAAGCGCAAAGCACAGATACGCAGTATTTT. The chain uses TRBV20-1 and TRBJ2-3; TRBD2 might be the D (5 bases). The V end lost 6 bases, the J end lost 0 bases, and 25 bases lay between the germline ends. CDR1 is DFQATT and CDR2 is SNEGSKA in the germline V gene (reference sequence). This CDR3 has 18 residues.

This clonotype is labeled medium-sized (0.01 to 0.1%). This chain joins TRBV10-3 and TRBJ2-5; weak D call: TRBD2 (5 bases). The V gene lost 0 bases and the J gene lost 7 bases, with 12 bases spanning the gap. The germline CDR1 and CDR2 sequences are ENHRY and SYGVKD. This CDR3 is built from 14 residues. This chain's CDR3 is CAISESPTGGTQYF. CDR3 DNA: TGTGCCATCAGTGAGTCCCCGACCGGAGGGACCCAGTACTTC.

This clonotype is labeled medium-sized. The genes are TRBV7-3 and TRBJ2-2; D is unresolved. Germline assignment: CDR1 SGHTA and CDR2 FQGTGA. The CDR3 has 12 residues. V was pared by 1 base and J by 6 bases, with 3 bases between. The CDR3 DNA sequence: TGTGCCAGCAGCTTAATCCCCGGGGAGCTGTTTTTT. Residues: CASSLIPGELFF.

In its sample, this clonotype is medium-sized (0.01 to 0.1%). The chain is built from TRBV27 and TRBJ1-2; D uncertain. This CDR3 contains 16 residues. The germline CDR1 and CDR2 sequences are MNHEY and SMNVEV (reference sequence). V shed 3 bases and J shed 5 bases, with 19 bases lying between them. CDR3 loop: CASSLSIPSLGYGYTF. CDR3 sequence (DNA): TGTGCCAGCAGTTTGTCAATTCCCTCTTTGGGGTATGGCTACACCTTC.

This clonotype is deemed medium-sized. This sequence joins TRBV18 and TRBJ2-1; the match to TRBD2 covers 13 bases. J gave up 5 bases and V 6 bases, and 10 bases lay outside the gene matches. This CDR3 contains 17 residues. Per germline, CDR1 KGHSH and CDR2 LQKENI. CDR3 in DNA: TGTGCCAGCTCGCATAAACTAGCGGGAGGGCAAGACAATGAGCAGTTCTTC. This codes for CASSHKLAGGQDNEQFF.

This clonotype was recorded at least ten times. The chain joins TRBV5-1 to TRBJ2-7; perhaps TRBD2 as D (6 bases). CDR1 is SGHRS, CDR2 YFSETQ, per germline. V was pared by 4 bases and J by 0 bases, with 17 bases between. There are 16 residues in the CDR3. Here the CDR3 reads CASSLRRADLSYEQYF. CDR3 nucleotides: TGCGCCAGCAGCCTGAGGAGGGCTGACCTCTCCTACGAGCAGTACTTC.

By frequency in the sample, this clonotype is large. The rearrangement joins TRBV18 to TRBJ2-3; D unclear. The V gene's germline CDR1 is KGHSH and CDR2 LQKENI. The CDR3 loop spans 16 amino acids. Deletions cut 1 base from V and 2 bases from J, with 13 bases between. CDR3 in DNA: TGTGCCAGCTCACCACGAAATTCCGGAAACACAGATACGCAGTATTTT. Amino acids: CASSPRNSGNTDTQYF.

By sample fraction, this clonotype is medium-sized. The chain is built from TRBV5-1 and TRBJ2-1, with D possibly matching TRBD1 (5 bases). Germline V gene lookup returns CDR1 SGHRS and CDR2 YFSETQ. The CDR3 has 14 amino acids. Between the trimmed V and J ends, which lost 3 bases and 0 bases, there was a span of 7 bases. CDR3 sequence reads: CASSSDSSYNEQFF. For the CDR3, the DNA is TGCGCCAGCAGCTCCGACAGCTCCTACAATGAGCAGTTCTTC.

This clonotype is labeled medium-sized. V is TRBV10-3 and J is TRBJ2-1, with 9 positions matching TRBD2. This CDR3 comprises 17 residues. Germline loops: CDR1 ENHRY, CDR2 SYGVKD. V shed 3 bases, J shed 4 bases, and the junction held 10 bases outside the gene matches. CDR3 in DNA: TGTGCCATCAGTGACGAATCAAGCGGGAGGCCTTACAATGAGCAGTTCTTC. This sequence encodes CAISDESSGRPYNEQFF.

Note on this clonotype: This may be a read error: a much more frequent sequence differs by one nucleotide. The rearrangement joins TRBV5-4 to TRBJ2-6; TRBD1 might be the D (6 bases). The CDR3 has 19 amino acids. Per germline, CDR1 SGHNT and CDR2 YYREEE (reference sequence). The CDR3 reads CARSLAQGMGFSGANVLTF. The CDR3 nucleotides read TGTGCCAGAAGCTTGGCTCAGGGGATGGGTTTCTCTGGGGCCAACGTCCTGACTTTC.

By sample share, this clonotype is medium-sized. The chain has TRBV7-2 and TRBJ2-2; the D gene is possibly TRBD2 (5 bases). Germline CDR1 and CDR2: SGHTA and FQGNSA. The V gene lost 2 bases and the J gene lost 5 bases, with 15 bases spanning the gap. This CDR3 has 16 residues. The CDR3 spells CASSLTYGGGTGELFF. The CDR3 bases are TGTGCCAGCAGCTTAACCTACGGAGGCGGAACCGGGGAGCTGTTTTTT.

Sample share makes this clonotype medium-sized. The V call is TRBV12-5, the J call TRBJ2-5; D is ambiguous. The CDR3 contains 13 residues. V shed 6 bases and J shed 5 bases, with 13 bases lying between them. Germline V CDR1 and CDR2: LGHNT, FRNRAP. CDR3 protein: CASGRSGSETQYF. In nucleotides, the CDR3 is TGTGCTAGTGGACGCTCTGGATCGGAGACCCAGTACTTC.

By share, this clonotype ranks as medium-sized. V is TRBV4-2 and J is TRBJ2-2, with D unclear. Germline V gene lookup returns CDR1 LGHNA and CDR2 YNFKEQ. V was trimmed by 7 bases and J by 0 bases, leaving 6 bases between them. The CDR3 spans 13 residues. The CDR3 reads CASTGPNTGELFF. The CDR3 DNA sequence: TGTGCCAGCACAGGCCCGAACACCGGGGAGCTGTTTTTT.

By share, this clonotype counts as medium-sized. This chain joins TRBV2 and TRBJ2-2, with D tentatively TRBD2 (5 bases). Germline CDR1 reads SNHLY; CDR2 reads FYNNEI. The germline V and J ends were trimmed by 1 base and 8 bases, with 11 bases remaining between them. The CDR3 totals 14 residues. The chain's CDR3 is CASSEESGGGELFF. CDR3 DNA sequence: TGTGCCAGCAGTGAAGAGTCAGGCGGGGGGGAGCTGTTTTTT.

This clonotype was detected many times. The gene calls are TRBV3-1 and TRBJ1-1; 7 bases are shared with TRBD1. The J segment lost 4 bases and the V segment lost 5 bases, leaving 19 bases of the junction unmatched. Germline V gene lookup returns CDR1 LGHDT and CDR2 YNNKEL (reference sequence). This CDR3 has 18 residues. CDR3 region: CASSTQGGGAYDGTEAFF. CDR3 sequence (DNA): TGTGCCAGCAGCACTCAGGGGGGGGGGGCTTACGATGGCACTGAAGCTTTCTTT.

This clonotype is termed medium-sized. V gene TRBV5-1 combines with J gene TRBJ1-3, with D perhaps matching TRBD1 (5 bases). V lost 4 bases and J lost 4, with 12 bases in between. Germline CDR1 and CDR2: SGHRS and YFSETQ. The CDR3 is 14 amino acids. The CDR3 DNA reads as TGCGCCAGCAGCCCTGGGACTCCCGGAAACACCATATATTTT. Amino acids: CASSPGTPGNTIYF.

This clonotype is medium-sized (0.01 to 0.1%) within its sample. The chain carries TRBV5-4 and TRBJ1-1; TRBD1 matches at 7 bases. There are 14 residues in the CDR3. Germline-derived CDR1 and CDR2 are SGHNT and YYREEE (reference sequence). With 4 bases clipped from V and 4 bases from J, the junction kept 7 bases outside the gene matches. The CDR3 sequence is CASSPGEGATEAFF. In nucleotides, the CDR3 is TGTGCCAGCAGCCCTGGAGAGGGGGCCACTGAAGCTTTCTTT.